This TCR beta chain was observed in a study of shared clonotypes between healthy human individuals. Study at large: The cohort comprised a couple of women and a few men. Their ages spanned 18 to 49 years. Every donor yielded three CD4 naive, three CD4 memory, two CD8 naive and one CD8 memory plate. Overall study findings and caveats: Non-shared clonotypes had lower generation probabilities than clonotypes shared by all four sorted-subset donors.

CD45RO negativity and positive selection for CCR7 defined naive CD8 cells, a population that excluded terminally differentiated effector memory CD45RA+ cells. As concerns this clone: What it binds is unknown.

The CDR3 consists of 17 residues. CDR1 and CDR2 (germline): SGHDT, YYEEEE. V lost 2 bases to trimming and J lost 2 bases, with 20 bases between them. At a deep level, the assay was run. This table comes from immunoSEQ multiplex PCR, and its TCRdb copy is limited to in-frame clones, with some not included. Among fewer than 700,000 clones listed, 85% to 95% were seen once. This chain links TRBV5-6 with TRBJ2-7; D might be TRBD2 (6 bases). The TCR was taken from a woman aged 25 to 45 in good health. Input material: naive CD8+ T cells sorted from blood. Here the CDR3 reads CASSFRAERAGPYEQYF. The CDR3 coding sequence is TGTGCCAGCAGCTTTAGGGCCGAAAGGGCGGGGCCCTACGAGCAGTACTTC.